The 16 T cell receptor beta chains below come from one sample, sequenced in a study of relationships among human T cell subsets. From mRNA, alpha and beta CDR3 regions were amplified using semiquantitative ARM-PCR. Tagged nested gene-specific primers were used first, then communal superprimers amplified exponentially. From the multiplex PCR reads, TCRdb called clonotypes with MiXCR, one entry per CDR3 protein. The sample has 16,000 or so distinct CDR3 sequences; around three fifths are singletons. The sequenced sample was total T cells sorted from blood. Every receptor here comes from a man in his forties or fifties in good health.

The gene calls are TRBV18 and TRBJ1-1; no clear D gene. V was shortened by 4 bases and J by 0 bases, with 6 bases between the two germline ends. CDR3 length: 13 residues. Germline CDR1 KGHSH, CDR2 LQKENI. The CDR3 is CASSLGMNTEAFF. CDR3 in DNA: TGTGCCAGCTCACTCGGGATGAACACTGAAGCTTTCTTT.

V gene TRBV18 combines with J gene TRBJ2-7; perhaps TRBD1 as D (6 bases). CDR3 length: 14 amino acids. From germline, CDR1 is KGHSH and CDR2 LQKENI. V dropped 4 bases and J dropped 3 bases, with 13 bases sitting between them. CDR3 loop: CASSLQGSIYEQYF. Written as DNA, the CDR3 is TGTGCCAGCTCACTTCAGGGGTCAATCTACGAGCAGTACTTC.

In its sample, this clonotype was seen once. V and J are TRBV27 and TRBJ2-7; possible D gene TRBD1, 6 bases. The CDR3 has 13 amino acids. V gave up 5 bases and J gave up 4 bases, with 12 bases separating them. The V gene's germline CDR1 is MNHEY and CDR2 SMNVEV (reference sequence). CDR3 in DNA: TGTGCCAGCAGTCTCCAACAGGGTTACGAGCAGTACTTC. This sequence encodes CASSLQQGYEQYF.

This rearrangement joins TRBV14 to TRBJ1-3; TRBD1 matches at 9 bases. The V gene end was trimmed by 4 bases and the J gene end by 2 bases; junction bases not matched to a gene: 0. The CDR3 is made up of 14 amino acids. Per the germline V gene, CDR1 is SGHDN and CDR2 is FVKESK. CDR3 protein: CASSRQGAGNTIYF. The CDR3 nucleotides read TGTGCCAGCAGCCGACAGGGGGCTGGAAACACCATATATTTT.

Here the CDR3 DNA reads TGTGCCAGCAGCCCGTACCAGGTCGGGCGCAGCACAGATACGCAGTATTTT. This sequence encodes CASSPYQVGRSTDTQYF. The chain couples TRBV5-4 to TRBJ2-3, with D hard to call. The V end lost 4 bases, the J end lost 0 bases, and 18 bases lay between the germline ends. Per germline, CDR1 SGHNT and CDR2 YYREEE (reference sequence). The CDR3 runs to 17 residues.

This clonotype was counted only a few times. The gene calls are TRBV10-3 and TRBJ1-1, with D possibly matching TRBD1 (5 bases). The V gene lost 5 bases and the J gene lost 5 bases, with 15 bases spanning the gap. Germline V CDR1 and CDR2: ENHRY, SYGVKD. The CDR3 is 14 amino acids. CDR3 nucleotides: TGTGCCATCAGTCGATCAGGGAGCTGGACTGAAGCTTTCTTT. Its protein product is CAISRSGSWTEAFF.

The chain couples TRBV7-3 to TRBJ2-6; 7 positions match TRBD2. This CDR3 is 16 amino acids long. CDR1 and CDR2 (germline): SGHTA, FQGTGA. J lost 2 bases, V lost 3 bases, and 4 bases had no gene match. The CDR3 protein is CASSLNAGAGANVLTF. CDR3 coding DNA: TGTGCCAGCAGCTTGAACGCGGGAGCTGGGGCCAACGTCCTGACTTTC.

The V gene is TRBV11-2, the J gene TRBJ2-7; no firm D call. This CDR3 region has 13 residues. V lost 5 bases, J lost 5 bases, and 13 bases lay in between. Germline-derived CDR1 and CDR2 are SGHAT and FQNNGV. The CDR3 DNA reads TGTGCCAGCAGCCGAAGGTTCATCAACGAGCAGTACTTC. This encodes CASSRRFINEQYF.

The genes are TRBV28 and TRBJ1-5; D is unclear. Trimming shortened V by 1 base and J by 4 bases, and 11 bases separated the two germline ends. Germline CDR1 MDHEN, CDR2 SYDVKM. The CDR3 runs 15 residues. CDR3 residues: CASSLSGRSNQPQHF. The CDR3 DNA sequence: TGTGCCAGCAGTTTATCTGGGAGATCTAATCAGCCCCAGCATTTT.

This rearrangement joins TRBV27 to TRBJ1-5, with 7 bases fitting TRBD1. This CDR3 contains 15 residues. V shed 3 bases and J 2 bases; nucleotides not matched to a gene: 4. Germline values: CDR1 MNHEY, CDR2 SMNVEV (reference sequence). Written as DNA, the CDR3 is TGTGCCAGCAGTTTCCACAGGGGTGGCAATCAGCCCCAGCATTTT. Its protein is CASSFHRGGNQPQHF.

This sequence joins TRBV29-1 and TRBJ2-7, with TRBD2 matching over 12 bases. The CDR3 is made up of 13 amino acids. The V gene's germline CDR1 is SQVTM and CDR2 ANQGSEA. V dropped 4 bases and J dropped 3; count of bases not matched to a gene: 1. The CDR3 here is CSVGTSGNYEQYF. The DNA for the CDR3 is TGCAGCGTTGGGACTAGCGGGAACTACGAGCAGTACTTC.

The chain is built from TRBV11-2 and TRBJ2-7; no reliable D call. The CDR3 extends over 14 amino acids. V gave up 1 base and J gave up 5 bases, with 12 bases separating them. The germline gives CDR1 SGHAT, CDR2 FQNNGV. This chain's CDR3 is CASSLALGRNEQYF. The DNA of the CDR3 is TGTGCCAGCAGCTTAGCGCTAGGTAGGAACGAGCAGTACTTC.

The chain combines TRBV6-6 with TRBJ2-1, with 9 bases aligning to TRBD1. Germline CDR1 reads MNHNY; CDR2 reads SVGAGI (reference sequence). The CDR3 consists of 15 residues. The V segment lost 6 bases and the J segment 3 bases; nucleotides outside the gene matches: 6. CDR3 in DNA: TGTGCCAGCAGCCAGGGACAGGGTCACTACAATGAGCAGTTCTTC. Residues: CASSQGQGHYNEQFF.

V usage is TRBV5-1 and J usage is TRBJ2-3, with D tentatively TRBD2 (5 bases). CDR1 and CDR2 (germline): SGHRS, YFSETQ. This CDR3 comprises 14 residues. Trimming shortened V by 4 bases and J by 2 bases, and 11 bases separated the two germline ends. CDR3 sequence (DNA): TGCGCCAGCAGCCGCCGGGGAACCACAGATACGCAGTATTTT. Its translation: CASSRRGTTDTQYF.

V gene TRBV6-6 combines with J gene TRBJ1-1, with 9 positions matching TRBD1. The ends lost 6 bases at V and 10 bases at J; junction bases unmatched: 9. This CDR3 comprises 13 residues. Germline assignment: CDR1 MNHNY and CDR2 SVGAGI (reference sequence). The CDR3 DNA reads TGTGCCAGCAGCCTGGGGACAGGGTCGCGAGCTTTCTTT. Encoded protein: CASSLGTGSRAFF.

This chain's CDR3 is CAISGLAGGGPSYNEQFF. In DNA, the CDR3 is TGTGCCATCAGTGGACTAGCGGGGGGGGGCCCCTCCTACAATGAGCAGTTCTTC. The chain has TRBV10-3 and TRBJ2-1; 14 nucleotides agree with TRBD2. The V gene end was trimmed by 4 bases and the J gene end by 0 bases; junction bases not matched to a gene: 5. Germline V gene lookup returns CDR1 ENHRY and CDR2 SYGVKD. CDR3 length equals 18 residues.